The T cell receptor (beta chain) under discussion was sequenced for a study of identical twins. Each CDR3 protein gets one entry after TCRdb re-called the 5' RACE reads with MiXCR. Of hundreds of thousands of distinct CDR3 sequences in the sample, under 25% were seen once. The germline V and J ends were trimmed by 3 bases and 9 bases, with 9 bases remaining between them. The CDR3 runs 12 residues. CDR1 and CDR2 (germline): MGHRA, YSYEKL. Worth noting for this clonotype: Antigen unknown.

Study-wide findings and caveats: There were fewer insertions in abundant cord blood beta clonotypes, but memory repertoires showed no such pattern. Compared with unrelated sharing, twin-shared out-of-frame alpha sequences had more low-probability sequences.

Separately, the same data were catalogued under a study of yellow fever vaccine responses in identical twins.

Sample: CD4+ T cells sorted from blood. This receptor was taken from a woman between 18 and 30 years old in good health. The chain is built from TRBV4-1 and TRBJ2-1; D gene unclear. The CDR3 DNA is TGCGCCAGCAGCCACCCTATGGGTGAGCAGTTCTTC. As protein: CASSHPMGEQFF.